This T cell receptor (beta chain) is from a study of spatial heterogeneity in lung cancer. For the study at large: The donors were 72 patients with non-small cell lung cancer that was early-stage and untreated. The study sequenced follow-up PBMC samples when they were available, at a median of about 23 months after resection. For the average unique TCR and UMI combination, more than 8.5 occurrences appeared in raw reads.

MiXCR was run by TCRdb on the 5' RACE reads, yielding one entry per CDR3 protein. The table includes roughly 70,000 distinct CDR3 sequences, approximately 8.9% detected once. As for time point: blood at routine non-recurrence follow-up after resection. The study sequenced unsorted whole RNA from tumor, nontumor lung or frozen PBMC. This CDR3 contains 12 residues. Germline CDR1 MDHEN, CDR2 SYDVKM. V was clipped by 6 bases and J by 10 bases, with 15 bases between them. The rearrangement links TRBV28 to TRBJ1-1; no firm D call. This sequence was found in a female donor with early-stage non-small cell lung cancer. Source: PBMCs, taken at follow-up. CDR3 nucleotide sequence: TGTGCCAGCAGCCCCGGGAGTCGGGGAGCTTTCTTT. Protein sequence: CASSPGSRGAFF.